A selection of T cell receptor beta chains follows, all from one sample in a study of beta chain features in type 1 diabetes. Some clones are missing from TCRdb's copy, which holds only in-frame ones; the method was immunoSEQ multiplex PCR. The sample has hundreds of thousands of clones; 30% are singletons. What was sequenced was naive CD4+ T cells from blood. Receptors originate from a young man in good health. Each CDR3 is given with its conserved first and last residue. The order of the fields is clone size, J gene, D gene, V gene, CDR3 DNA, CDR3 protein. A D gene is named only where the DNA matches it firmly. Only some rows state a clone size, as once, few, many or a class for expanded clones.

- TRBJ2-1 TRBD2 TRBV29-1 TGCAGCGTGGCCGGGACTAGCGGGCCTCAGAGCTCCTACAATGAGCAGTTCTTC CSVAGTSGPQSSYNEQFF
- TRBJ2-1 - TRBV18 TGTGCCAGCTCACCGAGTATAAATGAGCAGTTCTTC CASSPSINEQFF
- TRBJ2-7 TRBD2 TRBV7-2 TGTGCCAGCAGCTCGGCGGGAGGGGCTATGATGGGGCAGTACTTC CASSSAGGAMMGQYF
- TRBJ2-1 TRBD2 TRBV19 TGTGCCAGTAGTCCTCAAGCGGGAGTGTCCTACAATGAGCAGTTCTTC CASSPQAGVSYNEQFF
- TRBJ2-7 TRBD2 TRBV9 TGTGCCAGCAGCGTAGGGACTAGCGGGACCTACGAGCAGTACTTC CASSVGTSGTYEQYF
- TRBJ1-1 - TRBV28 TGTGCCAGCAGCTCTGGGGACACTGAAGCTTTCTTT CASSSGDTEAFF
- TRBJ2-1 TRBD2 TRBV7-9 TGTGCCAGCAGCGAAGCGGGACCGTTCTTC CASSEAGPFF
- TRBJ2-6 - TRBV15 TGTGCCACCAGCAGAGATGGTGTGCCTGGGGCCAACGTCCTGACTTTC CATSRDGVPGANVLTF
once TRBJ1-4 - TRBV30 TGTGCCTGGAGTGTACCGGGGAGTCGAAAGCATAATGAAAAACTGTTTTTT CAWSVPGSRKHNEKLFF
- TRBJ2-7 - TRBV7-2 TGTGCCAGCAGCCCAAGCGGTGGATACGAGCAGTACTTC CASSPSGGYEQYF